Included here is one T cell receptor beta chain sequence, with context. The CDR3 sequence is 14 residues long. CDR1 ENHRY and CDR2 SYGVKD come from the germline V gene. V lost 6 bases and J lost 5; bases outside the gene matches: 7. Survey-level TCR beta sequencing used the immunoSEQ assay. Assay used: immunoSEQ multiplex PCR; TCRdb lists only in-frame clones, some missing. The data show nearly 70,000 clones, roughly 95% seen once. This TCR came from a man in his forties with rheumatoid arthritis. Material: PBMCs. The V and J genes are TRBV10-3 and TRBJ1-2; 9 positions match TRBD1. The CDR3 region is CAIRSMGQGYGYTF. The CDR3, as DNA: TGTGCCATCAGGTCGATGGGACAGGGATATGGCTACACCTTC.